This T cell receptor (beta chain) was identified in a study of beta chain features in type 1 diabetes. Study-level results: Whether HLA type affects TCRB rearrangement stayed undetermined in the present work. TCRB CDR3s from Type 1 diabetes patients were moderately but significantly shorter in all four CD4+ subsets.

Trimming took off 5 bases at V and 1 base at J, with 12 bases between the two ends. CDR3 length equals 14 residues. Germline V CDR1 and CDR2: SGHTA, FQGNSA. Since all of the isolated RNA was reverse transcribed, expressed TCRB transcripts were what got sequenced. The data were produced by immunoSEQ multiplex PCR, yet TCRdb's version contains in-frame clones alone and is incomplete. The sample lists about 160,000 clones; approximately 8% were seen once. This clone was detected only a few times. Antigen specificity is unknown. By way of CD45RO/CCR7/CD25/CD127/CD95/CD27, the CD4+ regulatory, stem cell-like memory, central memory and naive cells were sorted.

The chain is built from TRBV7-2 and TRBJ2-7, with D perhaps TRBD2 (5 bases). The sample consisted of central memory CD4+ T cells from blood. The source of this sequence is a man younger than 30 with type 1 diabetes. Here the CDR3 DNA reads TGTGCCAGCAGCCCCCGGACTGATTCCTACGAGCAGTACTTC. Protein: CASSPRTDSYEQYF.